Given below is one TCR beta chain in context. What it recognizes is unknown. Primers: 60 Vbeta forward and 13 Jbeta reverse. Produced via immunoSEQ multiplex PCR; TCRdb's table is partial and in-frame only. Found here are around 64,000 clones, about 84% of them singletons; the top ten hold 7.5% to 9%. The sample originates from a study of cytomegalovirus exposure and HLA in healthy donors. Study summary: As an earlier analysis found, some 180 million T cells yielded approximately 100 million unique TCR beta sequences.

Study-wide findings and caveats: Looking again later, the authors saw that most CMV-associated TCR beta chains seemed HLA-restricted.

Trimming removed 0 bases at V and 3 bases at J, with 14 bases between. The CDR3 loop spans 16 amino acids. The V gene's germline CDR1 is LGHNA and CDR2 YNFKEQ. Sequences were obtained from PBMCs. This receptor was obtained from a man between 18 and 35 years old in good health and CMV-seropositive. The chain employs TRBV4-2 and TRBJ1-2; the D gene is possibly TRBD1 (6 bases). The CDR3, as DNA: TGTGCCAGCAGCCAAGACGGAGGACAGACGTACTATGGCTACACCTTC. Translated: CASSQDGGQTYYGYTF.